This TCR beta chain emerged from a study of blood T cell repertoires in COVID-19. Sequencing used immunoSEQ multiplex PCR; TCRdb keeps in-frame clones, though not all of them. The repertoire includes some 320,000 clones, 75% to 85% of them detected once, and 7.2% sits in the top ten. This clone has a single count. V lost 5 bases and J lost 3, with 14 bases in between. CDR1 and CDR2 (germline): MNHEY, SMNVEV (reference sequence). The CDR3 contains 14 residues. This sequence joins TRBV27 and TRBJ2-7; TRBD1 might be the D (6 bases). This TCR derives from a human donor in a cohort sampled during active COVID-19. The specimen was peripheral blood. The DNA for the CDR3 is TGTGCCAGCAGTCCACGGGACACCTTCTACGAGCAGTACTTC. This sequence encodes CASSPRDTFYEQYF.